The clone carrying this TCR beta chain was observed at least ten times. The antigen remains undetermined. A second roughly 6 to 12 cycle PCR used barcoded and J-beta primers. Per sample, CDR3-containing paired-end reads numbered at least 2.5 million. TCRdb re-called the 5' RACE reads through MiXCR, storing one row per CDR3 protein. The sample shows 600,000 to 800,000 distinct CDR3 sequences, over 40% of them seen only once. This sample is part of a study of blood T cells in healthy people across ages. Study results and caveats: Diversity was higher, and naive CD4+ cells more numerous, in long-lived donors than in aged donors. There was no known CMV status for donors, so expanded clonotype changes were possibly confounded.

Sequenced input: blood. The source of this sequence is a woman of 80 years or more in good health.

CDR3 region: CASSLNPGFEQYF. CDR3 sequence (DNA): TGTGCCAGCAGTCTAAATCCAGGGTTTGAGCAGTACTTC. The chain recombines TRBV7-2 with TRBJ2-5; D might be TRBD1 (5 bases). This CDR3 comprises 13 residues. V was shortened by 6 bases and J by 11 bases, with 19 bases between the two germline ends. The germline gives CDR1 SGHTA, CDR2 FQGNSA.